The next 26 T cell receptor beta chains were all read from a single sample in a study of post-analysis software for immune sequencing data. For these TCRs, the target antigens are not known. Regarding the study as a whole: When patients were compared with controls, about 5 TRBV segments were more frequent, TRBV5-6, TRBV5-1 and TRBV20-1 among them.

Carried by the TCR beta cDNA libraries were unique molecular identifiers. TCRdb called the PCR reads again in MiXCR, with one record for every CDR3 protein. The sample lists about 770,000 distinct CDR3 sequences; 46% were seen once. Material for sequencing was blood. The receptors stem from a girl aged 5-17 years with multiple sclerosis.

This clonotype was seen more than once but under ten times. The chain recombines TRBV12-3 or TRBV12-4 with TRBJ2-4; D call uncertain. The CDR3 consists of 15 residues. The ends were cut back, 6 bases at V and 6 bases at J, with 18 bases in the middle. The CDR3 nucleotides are TGTGCCAGCAGCGCTTTTGAAGGGCCGGCAAACATTCAGTACTTC. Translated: CASSAFEGPANIQYF.

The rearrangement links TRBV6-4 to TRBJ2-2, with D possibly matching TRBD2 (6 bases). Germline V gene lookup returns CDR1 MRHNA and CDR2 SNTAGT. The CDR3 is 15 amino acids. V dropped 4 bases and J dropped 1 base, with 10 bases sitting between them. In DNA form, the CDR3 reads TGTGCCAGCAGTGCCTATAGCGGGAACACCGGGGAGCTGTTTTTT. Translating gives CASSAYSGNTGELFF.

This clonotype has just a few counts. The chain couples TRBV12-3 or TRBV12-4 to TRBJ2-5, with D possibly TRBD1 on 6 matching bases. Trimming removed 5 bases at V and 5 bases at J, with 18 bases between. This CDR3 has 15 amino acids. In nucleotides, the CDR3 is TGTGCCAGCAGTCCGAACTCACAGGGTAGGGAGACCCAGTACTTC. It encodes CASSPNSQGRETQYF.

The CDR3, as DNA: TGTGCCTGGAGTGTGGCGTATGGGGGGGACTCGGGAAACACCATATATTTT. Translating gives CAWSVAYGGDSGNTIYF. The rearrangement joins TRBV30 to TRBJ1-3, with D perhaps TRBD1 (5 bases). The germline V and J ends were trimmed by 0 bases and 4 bases, with 19 bases remaining between them. Germline lookup yields CDR1 GTSNPN and CDR2 SVGIG (reference sequence). This CDR3 region has 17 residues.

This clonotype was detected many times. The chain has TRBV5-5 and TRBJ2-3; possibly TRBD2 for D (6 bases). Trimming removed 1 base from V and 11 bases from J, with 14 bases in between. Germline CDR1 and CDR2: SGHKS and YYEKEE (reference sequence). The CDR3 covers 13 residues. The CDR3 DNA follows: TGTGCCAGCAGCTTGCCTCGACTAGGTGAGCAGTATTTT. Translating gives CASSLPRLGEQYF.

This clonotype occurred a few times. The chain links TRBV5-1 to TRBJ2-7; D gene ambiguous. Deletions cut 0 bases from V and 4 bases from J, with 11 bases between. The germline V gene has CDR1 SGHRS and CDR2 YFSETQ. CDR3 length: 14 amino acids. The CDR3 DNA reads TGCGCCAGCAGCTTGGAGCTAACCGGGTACGAGCAGTACTTC. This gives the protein CASSLELTGYEQYF.

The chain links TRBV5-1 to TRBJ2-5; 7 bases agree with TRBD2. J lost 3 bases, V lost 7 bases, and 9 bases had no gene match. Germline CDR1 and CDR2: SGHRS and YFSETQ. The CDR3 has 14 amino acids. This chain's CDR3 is CASFLSGDEETQYF. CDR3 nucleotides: TGCGCCAGCTTCCTGAGCGGGGATGAAGAGACCCAGTACTTC.

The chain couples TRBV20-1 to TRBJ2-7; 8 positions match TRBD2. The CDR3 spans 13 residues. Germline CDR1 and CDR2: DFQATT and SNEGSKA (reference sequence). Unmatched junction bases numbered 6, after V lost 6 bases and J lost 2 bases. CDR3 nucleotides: TGCAGTGCCCCCCGGGGGGGAGCCTACGAGCAGTACTTC. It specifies CSAPRGGAYEQYF.

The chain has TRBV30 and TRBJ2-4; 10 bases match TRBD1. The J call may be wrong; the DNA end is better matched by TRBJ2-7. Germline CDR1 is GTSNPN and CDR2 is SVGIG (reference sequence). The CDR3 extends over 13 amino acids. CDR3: CAWSRTGGFEQYF. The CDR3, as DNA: TGTGCCTGGAGTCGGACAGGGGGTTTCGAGCAGTACTTC.

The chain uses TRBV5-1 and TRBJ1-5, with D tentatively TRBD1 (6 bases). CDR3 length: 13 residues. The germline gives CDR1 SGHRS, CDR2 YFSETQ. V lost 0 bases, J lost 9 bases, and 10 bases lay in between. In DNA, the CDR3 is TGCGCCAGCAGCTTGGCAGGGGAAGGGCCCCAGCATTTT. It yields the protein CASSLAGEGPQHF. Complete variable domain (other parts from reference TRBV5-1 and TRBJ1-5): KAGVTQTPRYLIKTRGQQVTLSCSPISGHRSVSWYQQTPGQGLQFLFEYFSETQRNKGNFPGRFSGRQFSNSRSEMNVSTLELGDSALYLCASSLAGEGPQHFGDGTRLSIL.

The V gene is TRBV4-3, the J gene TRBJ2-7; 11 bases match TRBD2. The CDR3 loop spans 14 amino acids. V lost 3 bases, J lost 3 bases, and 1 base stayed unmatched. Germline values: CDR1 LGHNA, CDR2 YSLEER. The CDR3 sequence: CASSHGTSGYEQYF. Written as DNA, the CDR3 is TGCGCCAGCAGCCACGGGACTAGCGGCTACGAGCAGTACTTC.

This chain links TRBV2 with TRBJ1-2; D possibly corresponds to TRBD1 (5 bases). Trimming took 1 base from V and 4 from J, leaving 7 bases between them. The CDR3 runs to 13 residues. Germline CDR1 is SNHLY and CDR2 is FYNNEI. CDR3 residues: CASSEGGCYGYTF. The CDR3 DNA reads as TGTGCCAGCAGTGAAGGGGGCTGCTATGGCTACACCTTC.

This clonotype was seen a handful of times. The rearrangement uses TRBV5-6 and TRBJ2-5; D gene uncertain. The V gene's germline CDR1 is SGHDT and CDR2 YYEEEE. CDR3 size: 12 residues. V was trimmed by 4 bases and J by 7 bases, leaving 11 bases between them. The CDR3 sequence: CASSPRPRTQYF. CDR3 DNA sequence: TGTGCCAGCAGCCCCCGCCCGAGGACCCAGTACTTC.

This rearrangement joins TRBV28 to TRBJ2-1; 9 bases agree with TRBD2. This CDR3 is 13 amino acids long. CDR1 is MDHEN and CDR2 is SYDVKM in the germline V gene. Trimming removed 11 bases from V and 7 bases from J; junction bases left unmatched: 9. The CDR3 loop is CAAGREGWNEQFF. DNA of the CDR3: TGTGCCGCGGGGCGGGAGGGCTGGAATGAGCAGTTCTTC.

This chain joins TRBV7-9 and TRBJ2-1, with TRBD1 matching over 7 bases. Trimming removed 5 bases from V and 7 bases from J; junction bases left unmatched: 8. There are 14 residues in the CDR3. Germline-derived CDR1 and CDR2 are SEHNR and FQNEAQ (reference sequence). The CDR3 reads CASSPLRQGNEQFF. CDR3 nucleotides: TGTGCCAGCAGCCCCCTCCGACAGGGAAATGAGCAGTTCTTC.

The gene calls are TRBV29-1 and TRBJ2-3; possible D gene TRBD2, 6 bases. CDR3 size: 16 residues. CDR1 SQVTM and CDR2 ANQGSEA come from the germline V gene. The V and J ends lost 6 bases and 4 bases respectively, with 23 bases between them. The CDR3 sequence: CSVLPRTRRGPDTQYF. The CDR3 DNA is TGCAGCGTCCTCCCCCGAACGCGGAGGGGCCCAGATACGCAGTATTTT.

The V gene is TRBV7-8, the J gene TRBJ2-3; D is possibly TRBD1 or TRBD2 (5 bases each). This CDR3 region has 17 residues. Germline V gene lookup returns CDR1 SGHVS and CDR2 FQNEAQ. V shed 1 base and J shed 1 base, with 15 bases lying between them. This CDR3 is CASSLVVQGAGTDTQYF. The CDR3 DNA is TGTGCCAGCAGCTTAGTGGTCCAGGGAGCAGGCACAGATACGCAGTATTTT. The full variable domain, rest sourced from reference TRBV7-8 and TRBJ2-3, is GAGVSQSPRYKVAKRGQDVALRCDPISGHVSLFWYQQALGQGPEFLTYFQNEAQLDKSGLPSDRFFAERPEGSVSTLKIQRTQQEDSAVYLCASSLVVQGAGTDTQYFGPGTRLTVL.

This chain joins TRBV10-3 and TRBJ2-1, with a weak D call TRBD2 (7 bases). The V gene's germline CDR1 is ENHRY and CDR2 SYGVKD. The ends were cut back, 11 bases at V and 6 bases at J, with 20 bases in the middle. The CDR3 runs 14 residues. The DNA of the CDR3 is TGTGCCCTCCGGGCTCGGGGGGCGAGCAATGAGCAGTTCTTC. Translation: CALRARGASNEQFF.

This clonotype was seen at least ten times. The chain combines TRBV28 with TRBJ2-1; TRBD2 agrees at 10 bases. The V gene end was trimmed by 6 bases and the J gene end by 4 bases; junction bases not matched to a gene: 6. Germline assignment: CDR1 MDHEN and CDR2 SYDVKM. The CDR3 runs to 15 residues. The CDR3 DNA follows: TGTGCCAGCAGCCCCTCTAGCGGGAGTTACAATGAGCAGTTCTTC. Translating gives CASSPSSGSYNEQFF. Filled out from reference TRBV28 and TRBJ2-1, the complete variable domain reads DVKVTQSSRYLVKRTGEKVFLECVQDMDHENMFWYRQDPGLGLRLIYFSYDVKMKEKGDIPEGYSVSREKKERFSLILESASTNQTSMYLCASSPSSGSYNEQFFGPGTRLTVL.

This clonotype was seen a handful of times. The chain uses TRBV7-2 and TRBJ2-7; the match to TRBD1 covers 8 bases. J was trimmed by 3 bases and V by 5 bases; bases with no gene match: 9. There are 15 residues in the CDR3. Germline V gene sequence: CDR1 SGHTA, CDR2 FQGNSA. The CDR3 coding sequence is TGTGCCAGCAGCACACAGGGGGTACCCCTCTACGAGCAGTACTTC. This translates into CASSTQGVPLYEQYF.

The CDR3 protein is CASSLHETSGGETRYF. The DNA of the CDR3 is TGTGCCAGCAGTTTACACGAAACTAGCGGGGGAGAGACCCGGTACTTC. J is TRBJ2-7 and V is TRBV7-9; TRBD2 matches 11 bases. The CDR3 consists of 16 residues. Trimming cost V 6 bases and J 12 bases; bases outside gene matches: 19. CDR1 SEHNR and CDR2 FQNEAQ come from the germline V gene (reference sequence).

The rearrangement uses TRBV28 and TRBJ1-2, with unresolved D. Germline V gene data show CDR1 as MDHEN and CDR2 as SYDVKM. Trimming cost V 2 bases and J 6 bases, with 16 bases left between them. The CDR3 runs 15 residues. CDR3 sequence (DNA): TGTGCCAGCAGTTTAAATTTTCGGTCCATGGATGGCTACACCTTC. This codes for CASSLNFRSMDGYTF.

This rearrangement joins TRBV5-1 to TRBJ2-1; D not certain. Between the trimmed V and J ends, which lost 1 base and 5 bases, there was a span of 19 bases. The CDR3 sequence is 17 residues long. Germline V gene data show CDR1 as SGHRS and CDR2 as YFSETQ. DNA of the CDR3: TGCGCCAGCAGCTTGCGACCTTTTATCACCGGCAACAATGAGCAGTTCTTC. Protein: CASSLRPFITGNNEQFF.

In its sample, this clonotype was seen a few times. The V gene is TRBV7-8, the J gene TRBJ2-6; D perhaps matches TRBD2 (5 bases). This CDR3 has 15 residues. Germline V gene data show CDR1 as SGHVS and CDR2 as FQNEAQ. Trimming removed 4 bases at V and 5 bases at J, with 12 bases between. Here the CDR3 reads CASSYGSVWANVLTF. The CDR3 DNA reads TGTGCCAGCAGCTATGGGAGCGTCTGGGCCAACGTCCTGACTTTC.

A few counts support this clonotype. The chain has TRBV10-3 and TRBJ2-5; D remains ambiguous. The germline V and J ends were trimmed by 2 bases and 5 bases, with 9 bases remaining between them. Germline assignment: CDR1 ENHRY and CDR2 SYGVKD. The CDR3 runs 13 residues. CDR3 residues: CAISEDRAETQYF. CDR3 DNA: TGTGCCATCAGTGAGGACCGGGCGGAGACCCAGTACTTC.

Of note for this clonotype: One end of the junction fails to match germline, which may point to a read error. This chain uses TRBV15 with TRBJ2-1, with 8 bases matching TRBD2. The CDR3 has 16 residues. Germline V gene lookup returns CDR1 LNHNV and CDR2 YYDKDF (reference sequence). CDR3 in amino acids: CATSIGGDFPYNEQVF. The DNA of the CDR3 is TGTGCCACCTCTATCGGGGGGGACTTTCCCTACAATGAGCAGGTCTTC.